A selection of T cell receptor beta chains follows, all from one sample in a study of blood T cell repertoires in COVID-19. Some clones are missing from TCRdb's copy, which holds only in-frame ones; the method was immunoSEQ multiplex PCR. The sample carries about 210,000 clones, roughly four fifths recorded once. The sequencing sample was made of peripheral blood. All receptors derive from a woman aged 40-49 years with active or convalescent COVID-19. Each CDR3 is given with its conserved first and last residue. A D gene is named only where the DNA matches it firmly. Expanded clones get a size class; other rows say once, few or many, or leave the size out.

j_call	d_call	v_call	clone_size	cdr3_nt	cdr3_aa
TRBJ2-7	NA	TRBV18	NA	TGTGCCAGCTCAGATGGGGGAGGCGAGCAGTACTTC	CASSDGGGEQYF
TRBJ1-5	NA	TRBV7-9	once	TGTGCCAGCAGCTTATTGGGGGCGACCGGCAATCAGCCCCAGCATTTT	CASSLLGATGNQPQHF
TRBJ2-7	NA	TRBV2	NA	TGTGCCAGCAGTGGACCGCGGGAAGTGGGGTACGAGCAGTACTTC	CASSGPREVGYEQYF
TRBJ1-2	NA	TRBV27	NA	TGTGCCAGCAGTTTAGACCCCGACAGGTATCCTAACTATGGCTACACCTTC	CASSLDPDRYPNYGYTF
TRBJ2-3	NA	TRBV6-4	NA	TGTGCCAGCAGTGAAGGGACCCACAGGGCAGATACGCAGTATTTT	CASSEGTHRADTQYF
TRBJ2-3	TRBD2	TRBV9	few	TGTGCCAGCAGCGCCGGAGCGGGACTCGTCACAGATACGCAGTATTTT	CASSAGAGLVTDTQYF
TRBJ2-7	NA	TRBV25-1	once	TGTGCCAGCAGTGAGGACGGGCAGGGCTACGAGCAGTACTTC	CASSEDGQGYEQYF
TRBJ1-2	NA	TRBV7-9	NA	TGTGCCAGCAGCTTAGCCGGGACTGATTTCTATGGCTACACCTTC	CASSLAGTDFYGYTF
TRBJ1-1	NA	TRBV5-1	NA	TGCGCCAGCAGCTCTCGGACAGATGGCACTGAAGCTTTCTTT	CASSSRTDGTEAFF
TRBJ1-2	NA	TRBV24-1	NA	TGTGCCACCAGTGATTCAAGACAGTATTCTAACTATGGCTACACCTTC	CATSDSRQYSNYGYTF
TRBJ1-1	NA	TRBV11-2	NA	TGTGCCAGCAGCACTCACAGGGAATGGAACACTGAAGCTTTCTTT	CASSTHREWNTEAFF
TRBJ2-3	TRBD1	TRBV24-1	NA	TGTGCCACCCTTGGACAGGGGTCGTCAGATACGCAGTATTTT	CATLGQGSSDTQYF
TRBJ1-2	NA	TRBV27	few	TGTGCCAGCGCGGTGTATGGCTACACCTTC	CASAVYGYTF
TRBJ2-1	NA	TRBV11-3	few	TGTGCCAGCAGCCCGTGGACAGCGGCCCATGAGCAGTTCTTC	CASSPWTAAHEQFF
TRBJ1-1	NA	TRBV3-1/TRBV3-2	NA	TGTGCCAGCAGCCAAGAACTCCAGGGCACTGAAGCTTTCTTT	CASSQELQGTEAFF
TRBJ2-1	NA	TRBV29-1	once	TGCAGCGGATATGACAGGTTCCGCAATGAGCAGTTCTTC	CSGYDRFRNEQFF
TRBJ2-5	TRBD1	TRBV7-3	once	TGTGCCAGCAGCTCCGGGACAGGGAAGACCCAGTACTTC	CASSSGTGKTQYF